This T cell receptor (beta chain) was sequenced during a study of Ad26.COV2.S vaccination and SARS-CoV-2 variants. For the study at large: It was the COV1001 Ad26.COV2.S trial arm that included the donor.

Treatment given: some 20 received Ad26.COV2.S at low or high dose, single or two shots; 5 received placebo; per-sample allocation not given. Each sample was drawn 63 days after the first injection (of vaccine or placebo). Its platform was an Ad26 vector, and its expressed antigen was Wuhan-strain SARS-CoV-2 spike. Concerning this clone itself: Its specificity is not known.

General observations from the study: Ad26.COV2.S recipients had broader spike-specific TCRs (P = 0.0014).

Libraries were prepared by immunoSEQ multiplex PCR; TCRdb keeps only in-frame clonotypes and omits some of them. The repertoire holds about 390,000 clones, with roughly nine tenths as singletons. This CDR3 spans 12 amino acids. V was pared by 8 bases and J by 7 bases, with 14 bases between. CDR1 is MNHEY, CDR2 SVGAGI, per germline. V and J are TRBV6-5 and TRBJ1-2; no clear D gene. The specimen comprised peripheral blood, sampled in a trial of Ad26.COV2.S vaccine versus placebo. This receptor was taken from a person aged 18 to 65 who received the Ad26.COV2.S COVID-19 vaccine or a placebo. The CDR3 sequence: CASYSDTTGYTF. The CDR3 region has the DNA TGTGCCAGCTACAGTGACACGACTGGCTACACCTTC.